This TCR beta chain was profiled in a study of blood T cells in healthy people across ages. Background on the study: Template switching recovered approximately one barcoded beta molecule for every two T cells. General study results and limits: The CMV status of each donor remained undetermined, and this could have confounded shifts in expanded clonotypes.

Comments on this clonotype: The antigen is undetermined.

Peripheral blood, ten milliliters per donor, was collected. Primers used in a second PCR of about 7 to 12 cycles were a sample-barcoded 5' primer and a J-beta primer mix. TCRdb re-called the 5' RACE reads through MiXCR, storing one row per CDR3 protein. The table records roughly 800,000 distinct CDR3 sequences, roughly 64% of them present only once. V was shortened by 0 bases and J by 11 bases, with 17 bases between the two germline ends. The CDR3 sequence is 14 residues long. Per germline, CDR1 SGHDT and CDR2 YYEEEE. This TCR was recovered from a man in his thirties or forties in good health. The chain employs TRBV5-6 and TRBJ2-5; no definite D call. Sequencing was performed on blood. This CDR3 reads CASSLVRRVDEQYF. CDR3 bases: TGTGCCAGCAGCTTGGTTCGTAGAGTTGATGAGCAGTACTTC.